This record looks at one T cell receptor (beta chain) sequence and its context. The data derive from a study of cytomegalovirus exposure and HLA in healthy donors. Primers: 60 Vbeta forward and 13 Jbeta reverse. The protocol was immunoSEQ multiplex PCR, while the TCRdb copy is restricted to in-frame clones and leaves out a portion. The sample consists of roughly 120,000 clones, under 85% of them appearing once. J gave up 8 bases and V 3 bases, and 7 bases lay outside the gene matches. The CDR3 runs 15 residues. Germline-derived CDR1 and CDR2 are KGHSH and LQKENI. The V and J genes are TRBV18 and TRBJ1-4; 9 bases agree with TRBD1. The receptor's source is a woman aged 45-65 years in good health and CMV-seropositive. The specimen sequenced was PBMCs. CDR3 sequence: CASSPPGQGLEKLFF. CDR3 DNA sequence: TGTGCCAGCTCACCCCCGGGACAGGGATTGGAAAAACTGTTTTTT.